These 25 T cell receptor beta chains came from one sample sequenced in a study of OX40 agonist ivuxolimab in advanced cancers. TCRdb's table, derived via immunoSEQ multiplex PCR, lists solely in-frame clones and lacks some. The sample has 13,000 to 15,000 clones; over 60% are singletons. Source: CD4+ or CD8+ T cells sorted from blood, taken in a trial of the OX40 agonist ivuxolimab. The receptors originated from an adult with an advanced solid tumor such as melanoma, head and neck, liver or kidney cancer.

This chain uses TRBV2 with TRBJ2-2; TRBD2 aligns across 11 bases. The V gene end was trimmed by 4 bases and the J gene end by 0 bases; junction bases not matched to a gene: 10. Germline CDR1 is SNHLY and CDR2 is FYNNEI. There are 19 residues in the CDR3. The CDR3 coding sequence is TGTGCCAGCAGTGTTTCACTAGCGGGAGTAGACGCGAACACCGGGGAGCTGTTTTTT. Its translation is CASSVSLAGVDANTGELFF.

The rearrangement uses TRBV7-8 and TRBJ2-1; the match to TRBD2 covers 12 bases. V shed 5 bases and J 6 bases; nucleotides not matched to a gene: 5. CDR3 length equals 15 residues. Germline V gene sequence: CDR1 SGHVS, CDR2 FQNEAQ. The CDR3 DNA reads TGTGCCAGCAGCCGTAGACTAGCGGGAGTCAATGAGCAGTTCTTC. Protein sequence: CASSRRLAGVNEQFF.

V usage is TRBV2 and J usage is TRBJ2-7; 9 bases match TRBD1. The CDR3 runs 16 residues. Trimming took 6 bases from V and 0 from J; bases not matched to a gene: 9. Germline CDR1 is SNHLY and CDR2 is FYNNEI. CDR3 protein: CASRTGGSPSSYEQYF. The CDR3 DNA reads TGTGCCAGCAGGACAGGGGGATCCCCGAGCTCCTACGAGCAGTACTTC. Combining the CDR3 with reference TRBV2 and TRBJ2-7 gives the whole variable domain EPEVTQTPSHQVTQMGQEVILRCVPISNHLYFYWYRQILGQKVEFLVSFYNNEISEKSEIFDDQFSVERPDGSNFTLKIRSTKLEDSAMYFCASRTGGSPSSYEQYFGPGTRLTVT.

This clone was observed a single time. The chain has TRBV7-9 and TRBJ2-7, with D possibly matching TRBD2 (6 bases). The CDR3 covers 13 residues. Germline CDR1 SEHNR, CDR2 FQNEAQ (reference sequence). The V end lost 8 bases, the J end lost 5 bases, and 16 bases lay between the germline ends. In DNA form, the CDR3 reads TGTGCCAGCTCTGGAGGGGTGGTCGACGAGCAGTACTTC. Residues: CASSGGVVDEQYF.

This clone was seen a few times. V gene TRBV7-9 combines with J gene TRBJ2-5, with 12 bases identical to TRBD2. Trimming took 4 bases from V and 5 from J; bases not matched to a gene: 8. Germline V gene sequence: CDR1 SEHNR, CDR2 FQNEAQ (reference sequence). The CDR3 runs to 16 residues. The CDR3 region is CASSSTSGSEWETQYF. CDR3 coding DNA: TGTGCCAGCAGCTCGACTAGCGGGAGTGAATGGGAGACCCAGTACTTC.

The genes are TRBV18 and TRBJ2-3, with D maybe TRBD2 (6 bases). CDR1 and CDR2 (germline): KGHSH, LQKENI. The germline V and J ends were trimmed by 0 bases and 5 bases, with 9 bases remaining between them. The CDR3 contains 14 residues. CDR3 region: CASSPPEGVDTQYF. In DNA form, the CDR3 reads TGTGCCAGCTCACCACCGGAGGGAGTAGATACGCAGTATTTT.

The chain couples TRBV6-6 to TRBJ2-3; perhaps TRBD1 as D (6 bases). This CDR3 comprises 16 residues. The germline V gene encodes CDR1 MNHNY and CDR2 SVGAGI (reference sequence). Trimming removed 2 bases at V and 5 bases at J, with 17 bases between. The CDR3 DNA sequence: TGTGCCAGCAGTTACAGGACACAGGGTCCAAGAGATACGCAGTATTTT. Translating it yields CASSYRTQGPRDTQYF.

The chain is built from TRBV6-1 and TRBJ1-2; 12 positions agree with TRBD1. V shed 5 bases, J shed 7 bases, and the junction held 8 bases outside the gene matches. There are 15 residues in the CDR3. Looked up from germline, CDR1 is MNHNS and CDR2 is SASEGT. The CDR3 sequence: CASSTRDRGLGGYTF. Written as DNA, the CDR3 is TGTGCCAGCAGTACCCGGGACAGGGGGCTGGGTGGCTACACCTTC.

The rearrangement links TRBV18 to TRBJ1-1; D might be TRBD1 (5 bases). The germline CDR1 and CDR2 sequences are KGHSH and LQKENI. Trimming shortened V by 4 bases and J by 3 bases, and 18 bases separated the two germline ends. The CDR3 runs 16 residues. CDR3: CASSRGELSWDTEAFF. As DNA, the CDR3 is TGTGCCAGCTCACGGGGGGAGTTAAGTTGGGACACTGAAGCTTTCTTT.

By share, this clone counts as medium-sized (0.01 to 0.1%). The chain recombines TRBV7-2 with TRBJ2-7; D may be TRBD1 (6 bases). The V gene's germline CDR1 is SGHTA and CDR2 FQGNSA. Between the trimmed V and J ends, which lost 5 bases and 1 base, there was a span of 6 bases. The CDR3 consists of 12 residues. The CDR3 DNA is TGTGCCAGCAGCACAGGGTCCTACGAGCAGTACTTC. This sequence encodes CASSTGSYEQYF.

This rearrangement joins TRBV2 to TRBJ2-5; 9 nucleotides agree with TRBD2. With 6 bases clipped from V and 2 bases from J, the junction kept 7 bases outside the gene matches. From germline, CDR1 is SNHLY and CDR2 FYNNEI. This CDR3 has 15 residues. CDR3: CASRELAGLQETQYF. The DNA of the CDR3 is TGTGCCAGCAGAGAACTAGCGGGTCTACAAGAGACCCAGTACTTC.

The chain has TRBV27 and TRBJ2-1; 7 bases agree with TRBD2. J gave up 7 bases and V 2 bases, and 5 bases lay outside the gene matches. Germline values: CDR1 MNHEY, CDR2 SMNVEV (reference sequence). There are 14 residues in the CDR3. Here the CDR3 DNA reads TGTGCCAGCAGTTTAGCGGGCGGGGGTAATGAGCAGTTCTTC. Encoded protein: CASSLAGGGNEQFF.

On this clone: The sample contains more than one DNA sequence encoding this CDR3. CDR3: CASSLRAGEQFF. The CDR3 nucleotides are TGTGCCAGCAGTTTAAGAGCGGGAGAGCAGTTCTTC. The chain has TRBV27 and TRBJ2-1; 7 nucleotides agree with TRBD2. The trim removed 2 bases at V and 10 bases at J, leaving 2 bases unmatched. CDR1 and CDR2 from the germline V gene are MNHEY and SMNVEV (reference sequence). The CDR3 totals 12 residues.

V and J are TRBV19 and TRBJ1-2, with TRBD1 matching 12 bases. Germline loops: CDR1 LNHDA, CDR2 SQIVND (reference sequence). The CDR3 sequence is 16 residues long. Trimming cost V 3 bases and J 3 bases; bases outside gene matches: 5. Written as DNA, the CDR3 is TGTGCCAGTAGTATTGACGGGACAGGGGGCTACTATGGCTACACCTTC. As protein: CASSIDGTGGYYGYTF.

The J gene is TRBJ2-2, the V gene TRBV18; 8 bases match TRBD1. V trimming: 4 bases; J trimming: 13 bases; junction bases outside the gene matches: 32. The CDR3 length is 21 residues. Germline CDR1 and CDR2: KGHSH and LQKENI. The CDR3 nucleotides read TGTGCCAGCTCACACGCCTCAAACGCCGGGACAGGCGTACAAACACCGGGTGGGCTGTTTTTT. Its protein is CASSHASNAGTGVQTPGGLFF.

The chain links TRBV28 to TRBJ2-1; the D gene is possibly TRBD1 (5 bases). Trimming took off 2 bases at V and 4 bases at J, with 9 bases between the two ends. Germline CDR1 reads MDHEN; CDR2 reads SYDVKM. The CDR3 extends over 14 amino acids. CDR3 in amino acids: CASSLVAGYNEQFF. CDR3 in DNA: TGTGCCAGCAGTTTAGTGGCAGGGTACAATGAGCAGTTCTTC.

The chain recombines TRBV15 with TRBJ2-3; D is undetermined. CDR3 length: 15 amino acids. Germline V gene data show CDR1 as LNHNV and CDR2 as YYDKDF (reference sequence). V was clipped by 0 bases and J by 6 bases, with 13 bases between them. The CDR3 region has the DNA TGTGCCACCAGCAGAGATCGCCTAGATGGCGATACGCAGTATTTT. Protein product: CATSRDRLDGDTQYF.

In DNA form, the CDR3 reads TGTGCCAGCAGCCGTAGCCTAGCGGGAGCCTATGAGCAGTTCTTC. As protein: CASSRSLAGAYEQFF. The rearrangement joins TRBV5-5 to TRBJ2-1, with TRBD2 matching 10 bases. Losses at the gene ends were 4 bases for V and 8 bases for J; bases not matched to a gene: 9. CDR1 SGHKS and CDR2 YYEKEE come from the germline V gene (reference sequence). The CDR3 consists of 15 residues.

The chain links TRBV28 to TRBJ1-2, with D possibly TRBD1 on 5 matching bases. The CDR3 length is 12 residues. V was shortened by 3 bases and J by 7 bases, with 9 bases between the two germline ends. Germline-derived CDR1 and CDR2 are MDHEN and SYDVKM. This CDR3 reads CASSFAGIGYTF. CDR3 coding DNA: TGTGCCAGCAGTTTCGCAGGGATTGGCTACACCTTC.

The J gene is TRBJ2-2, the V gene TRBV27; tentatively, D is TRBD2 (6 bases). V dropped 4 bases and J dropped 6 bases, with 6 bases sitting between them. CDR3 size: 12 residues. Per germline, CDR1 MNHEY and CDR2 SMNVEV (reference sequence). CDR3 in amino acids: CASSSSAGELFF. In DNA, the CDR3 is TGTGCCAGCAGTTCTAGCGCCGGGGAGCTGTTTTTT.

The V call is TRBV7-9, the J call TRBJ2-7; perhaps TRBD2 as D (5 bases). Trimming removed 5 bases at V and 3 bases at J, with 8 bases between. CDR3 size: 12 residues. Germline-derived CDR1 and CDR2 are SEHNR and FQNEAQ (reference sequence). DNA of the CDR3: TGTGCCAGCAGCGTCGGGATCTACGAGCAGTACTTC. The encoded protein is CASSVGIYEQYF.

The rearrangement links TRBV30 to TRBJ1-3, with D hard to call. Trimming shortened V by 3 bases and J by 2 bases, and 11 bases separated the two germline ends. CDR1 and CDR2 from the germline V gene are GTSNPN and SVGIG (reference sequence). The CDR3 spans 14 residues. The CDR3 sequence: CAWSKGIAGNTIYF. CDR3 nucleotides: TGTGCCTGGAGCAAAGGCATAGCTGGAAACACCATATATTTT.

This clone ranks as medium-sized (0.01 to 0.1%). The chain joins TRBV2 to TRBJ2-4; D gene ambiguous. Deletions cut 2 bases from V and 6 bases from J, with 14 bases between. The CDR3 has 15 residues. Germline CDR1 reads SNHLY; CDR2 reads FYNNEI. The CDR3, as DNA: TGTGCCAGCAGTGAATTGTGGGAAGGCATAAACATTCAGTACTTC. Translating gives CASSELWEGINIQYF.

The genes are TRBV9 and TRBJ1-2; D is possibly TRBD1 (6 bases). CDR1 and CDR2 from the germline V gene are SGDLS and YYNGEE. The CDR3 contains 16 residues. Between the trimmed V and J ends, which lost 3 bases and 5 bases, there was a span of 20 bases. CDR3 residues: CASSADVMGAGYGYTF. The CDR3 nucleotides read TGTGCCAGCAGCGCAGACGTCATGGGGGCTGGTTATGGCTACACCTTC.

In nucleotides, the CDR3 is TGTGCCAGCAGCGTGAACACTGAAGCTTTCTTT. Amino acids: CASSVNTEAFF. V and J are TRBV7-8 and TRBJ1-1; D is unclear. The ends were cut back, 5 bases at V and 0 bases at J, with 1 base in the middle. This CDR3 contains 11 residues. Germline assignment: CDR1 SGHVS and CDR2 FQNEAQ.